These 3 T cell receptor beta chains were all obtained from the same sample, sequenced in a study of T cells in localized non-small cell lung cancer. Profiled with immunoSEQ multiplex PCR; TCRdb holds only in-frame clones, not every one. The sample records 50,000 to 70,000 clones, approximately 93% being singletons. Specimen: peripheral blood, collected before any cancer treatment. All receptors come from a man between 40 and 70 years old with stage I lung adenocarcinoma.

The rearrangement joins TRBV2 to TRBJ2-5; D remains ambiguous. V was shortened by 1 base and J by 3 bases, with 3 bases between the two germline ends. The length of the CDR3 is 12 residues. In germline, CDR1 is SNHLY, CDR2 FYNNEI. CDR3 sequence: CASSEEEETQYF. In DNA, the CDR3 is TGTGCCAGCAGTGAAGAGGAAGAGACCCAGTACTTC.

The CDR3 reads CASSQVTSGRAGQFF. The CDR3 nucleotides are TGCGCCAGCAGCCAAGTAACTAGCGGGAGGGCCGGGCAGTTCTTC. This chain links TRBV4-1 with TRBJ2-1; the match to TRBD2 covers 13 bases. CDR3 length equals 15 residues. The V segment lost 1 base and the J segment 12 bases; nucleotides outside the gene matches: 6. Germline values: CDR1 MGHRA, CDR2 YSYEKL.

The rearrangement links TRBV19 to TRBJ2-1, with TRBD1 matching over 11 bases. The CDR3 is 15 amino acids. Per germline, CDR1 LNHDA and CDR2 SQIVND (reference sequence). V shed 6 bases, J shed 7 bases, and the junction held 8 bases outside the gene matches. CDR3 in amino acids: CASRGRGQGVNEQFF. The CDR3, as DNA: TGTGCCAGTAGGGGTCGGGGACAGGGGGTGAATGAGCAGTTCTTC. Complete variable domain (other parts from reference TRBV19 and TRBJ2-1): DGGITQSPKYLFRKEGQNVTLSCEQNLNHDAMYWYRQDPGQGLRLIYYSQIVNDFQKGDIAEGYSVSREKKESFPLTVTSAQKNPTAFYLCASRGRGQGVNEQFFGPGTRLTVL.